Each of the 25 T cell receptor beta chains below was sequenced from the same sample in a study of T cell responses to AZD1222 COVID-19 vaccine (dated by TCRdb to about 2021). Libraries were prepared through the immunoSEQ multiplex PCR assay. Imported from immuneACCESS, the table was reduced by TCRdb to in-frame sequences with V and J called. These copies leave out some clones; in studies compared against another copy, an unresolved V gene accounts for under half, and the cause of the remainder is not known. This sample holds about 120,000 clones; roughly 88% were observed only once. The leading ten clones occupy 1.5% to 2% of the sample. The intended sense of this specimen's time point label: baseline before first vaccination. Sequencing was performed on peripheral blood, taken on day 0 of AZD1222 vaccination. These receptors were obtained from an adult in good health.

V gene TRBV7-9 combines with J gene TRBJ1-5; D remains unclear. V lost 4 bases and J lost 4, with 11 bases in between. CDR3 length equals 14 residues. CDR1 and CDR2 (germline): SEHNR, FQNEAQ (reference sequence). Written as DNA, the CDR3 is TGTGCCAGCAGCTCCTCGTGGGGAAATCAGCCCCAGCATTTT. Residues: CASSSSWGNQPQHF.

V is TRBV9 and J is TRBJ1-5; no reliable D call. Trimming cost V 0 bases and J 2 bases, with 9 bases left between them. The CDR3 length is 15 residues. Germline V CDR1 and CDR2: SGDLS, YYNGEE. The CDR3, as DNA: TGTGCCAGCAGCGTAGGGGGTGGTGGCAATCAGCCCCAGCATTTT. Amino acids: CASSVGGGGNQPQHF.

This clone appeared a single time. The chain uses TRBV7-9 and TRBJ2-1; possibly TRBD1 for D (5 bases). The CDR3 is 13 residues long. V was trimmed by 1 base and J by 7 bases, leaving 8 bases between them. In germline, CDR1 is SEHNR, CDR2 FQNEAQ (reference sequence). CDR3 sequence reads: CASSLGGLNEQFF. In nucleotides, the CDR3 is TGTGCCAGCAGCTTAGGGGGCCTAAATGAGCAGTTCTTC.

The chain is built from TRBV6-5 and TRBJ1-2; D might be TRBD1 (6 bases). The length of the CDR3 is 16 residues. V shed 4 bases and J shed 3 bases, with 18 bases lying between them. Germline values: CDR1 MNHEY, CDR2 SVGAGI. The chain's CDR3 is CASSSQPGGGYYGYTF. The CDR3 nucleotides read TGTGCCAGCAGTTCTCAACCGGGGGGCGGGTACTATGGCTACACCTTC.

The genes are TRBV11-2 and TRBJ1-3; 7 bases fit TRBD1. V trimming: 5 bases; J trimming: 4 bases; junction bases outside the gene matches: 5. The germline V gene has CDR1 SGHAT and CDR2 FQNNGV. The CDR3 covers 14 residues. CDR3 protein: CASSPATGGNTIYF. The CDR3 nucleotides are TGTGCCAGCAGCCCAGCGACAGGGGGAAACACCATATATTTT.

This clone was seen a few times. The chain combines TRBV30 with TRBJ1-6, with 7 bases fitting TRBD1. CDR3 length equals 15 residues. With 1 base clipped from V and 9 bases from J, the junction kept 9 bases outside the gene matches. Germline loops: CDR1 GTSNPN, CDR2 SVGIG (reference sequence). The CDR3, as DNA: TGTGCCTGGAGTGAAAAGACAGGGACACTTTCACCCCTCCACTTT. Its translation: CAWSEKTGTLSPLHF.

This clone occurred a few times. The genes are TRBV19 and TRBJ1-6; no definite D call. Trimming cost V 1 base and J 4 bases, with 5 bases left between them. CDR1 is LNHDA and CDR2 is SQIVND in the germline V gene (reference sequence). This CDR3 has 14 residues. The CDR3 coding sequence is TGTGCCAGTAGTATAGGAAGGTATAATTCACCCCTCCACTTT. This translates into CASSIGRYNSPLHF. Using reference TRBV19 and TRBJ1-6 for the parts outside the CDR3, the full variable domain is DGGITQSPKYLFRKEGQNVTLSCEQNLNHDAMYWYRQDPGQGLRLIYYSQIVNDFQKGDIAEGYSVSREKKESFPLTVTSAQKNPTAFYLCASSIGRYNSPLHFGNGTRLTVT.

The chain uses TRBV3-1 (or the pseudogene TRBV3-2) and TRBJ1-2; a possible D gene is TRBD1 (6 bases). Trimming left V 3 bases short and J 7 bases short, with 15 bases between. This CDR3 region has 14 residues. Germline V gives CDR1 LGHDT, CDR2 YNNKEL (reference sequence). The CDR3 region has the DNA TGTGCCAGCAGCCACCTGGGGGGGGGCCCTGGCTACACCTTC. Protein: CASSHLGGGPGYTF.

About this clone: Other DNA sequences of this sample code for an identical CDR3. The rearrangement links TRBV19 to TRBJ1-1, with D possibly TRBD1 on 5 matching bases. CDR3 size: 12 residues. V lost 3 bases and J 5 bases, leaving 7 bases between the germline ends. Germline assignment: CDR1 LNHDA and CDR2 SQIVND (reference sequence). Written as DNA, the CDR3 is TGTGCCAGTAGTATGGGGGGAACTGAAGCTTTCTTT. This codes for CASSMGGTEAFF.

The chain uses TRBV5-1 and TRBJ2-3; D possibly uses TRBD1 or TRBD2 (5 bases each). The V end lost 0 bases, the J end lost 4 bases, and 12 bases lay between the germline ends. CDR1 is SGHRS and CDR2 is YFSETQ in the germline V gene. This CDR3 region has 15 residues. This CDR3 is CASSLARGSSDTQYF. As DNA, the CDR3 is TGCGCCAGCAGCTTGGCGAGGGGTTCATCAGATACGCAGTATTTT. Variable domain in full (rest from reference TRBV5-1 and TRBJ2-3): KAGVTQTPRYLIKTRGQQVTLSCSPISGHRSVSWYQQTPGQGLQFLFEYFSETQRNKGNFPGRFSGRQFSNSRSEMNVSTLELGDSALYLCASSLARGSSDTQYFGPGTRLTVL.

The chain carries TRBV19 and TRBJ1-1; 7 bases are shared with TRBD1. Germline V gene sequence: CDR1 LNHDA, CDR2 SQIVND (reference sequence). This CDR3 is built from 11 residues. V lost 8 bases to trimming and J lost 6 bases; unmatched junction nucleotides: 3. DNA for the CDR3: TGTGCCAGTCACACAGGGGCTGAAGCTTTCTTT. Amino acid sequence: CASHTGAEAFF.

This clone was recorded at least ten times. This chain joins TRBV6-6 and TRBJ1-1; TRBD1 matches 8 bases. J gave up 7 bases and V 6 bases, and 4 bases lay outside the gene matches. Germline assignment: CDR1 MNHNY and CDR2 SVGAGI (reference sequence). The length of the CDR3 is 12 residues. The CDR3 protein is CASSLDRVEAFF. The CDR3 nucleotides read TGTGCCAGCAGCTTGGACAGGGTTGAAGCTTTCTTT.

J is TRBJ2-3 and V is TRBV5-6; weak D call: TRBD1 (5 bases). CDR1 is SGHDT, CDR2 YYEEEE, per germline. The CDR3 runs 12 residues. Between the trimmed V and J ends, which lost 3 bases and 4 bases, there was a span of 6 bases. CDR3 sequence reads: CASSWGADTQYF. The CDR3, as DNA: TGTGCCAGCAGCTGGGGCGCAGATACGCAGTATTTT.

The chain couples TRBV6-4 to TRBJ1-6; 7 bases map to TRBD1. J lost 5 bases, V lost 8 bases, and 9 bases had no gene match. Per the germline V gene, CDR1 is MRHNA and CDR2 is SNTAGT. This CDR3 contains 15 residues. The DNA for the CDR3 is TGTGCCAGCCGGTTCCGACAGGGACATAATTCACCCCTCCACTTT. It translates to CASRFRQGHNSPLHF.

The gene calls are TRBV6-5 and TRBJ2-1; D unresolved. Trimming stripped 1 base from V and 4 bases from J, with 14 bases between. CDR1 and CDR2 from the germline V gene are MNHEY and SVGAGI. The CDR3 has 16 residues. CDR3 sequence reads: CASSYFGSSAYNEQFF. CDR3 nucleotide sequence: TGTGCCAGCAGTTACTTCGGTTCATCAGCTTACAATGAGCAGTTCTTC.

The V call is TRBV5-6, the J call TRBJ1-2; no firm D call. The CDR3 is made up of 17 amino acids. V was cut by 0 bases and J by 8 bases, with 23 bases left in between. Germline V gene sequence: CDR1 SGHDT, CDR2 YYEEEE. The CDR3 spells CASSLARMAAGLEGYTF. CDR3 coding DNA: TGTGCCAGCAGCTTGGCAAGGATGGCAGCCGGTTTGGAGGGCTACACCTTC.

The chain links TRBV19 to TRBJ1-4, with a possible D match to TRBD1 (5 bases). V lost 6 bases, J lost 8 bases, and 19 bases lay in between. Looked up from germline, CDR1 is LNHDA and CDR2 is SQIVND (reference sequence). The length of the CDR3 is 15 residues. The CDR3 DNA follows: TGTGCCAGTAGAGCCGGAAACTCCTGGGACGAAAAACTGTTTTTT. Amino acids: CASRAGNSWDEKLFF.

V gene TRBV18 combines with J gene TRBJ1-4; D perhaps matches TRBD1 (5 bases). This CDR3 has 16 amino acids. Germline V gene data show CDR1 as KGHSH and CDR2 as LQKENI. Deletions cut 3 bases from V and 5 bases from J, with 16 bases between. CDR3 sequence reads: CASSPNLGAINEKLFF. Written as DNA, the CDR3 is TGTGCCAGCTCACCGAACCTAGGGGCTATAAATGAAAAACTGTTTTTT.

This rearrangement joins TRBV18 to TRBJ1-5; no firm D call. CDR3 length: 14 amino acids. From germline, CDR1 is KGHSH and CDR2 LQKENI. V lost 3 bases to trimming and J lost 1 base, with 7 bases between them. This CDR3 reads CASSPARSNQPQHF. CDR3 nucleotide sequence: TGTGCCAGCTCACCCGCCCGGAGCAATCAGCCCCAGCATTTT.

The chain has TRBV7-2 and TRBJ2-2, with D perhaps assigned TRBD1 or TRBD2 (7 bases each). Germline-derived CDR1 and CDR2 are SGHTA and FQGNSA. CDR3 length equals 16 residues. The ends were cut back, 5 bases at V and 5 bases at J, with 18 bases in the middle. CDR3 in amino acids: CASSTQGGGVTGELFF. The CDR3 bases are TGTGCCAGCAGCACCCAGGGGGGAGGGGTTACCGGGGAGCTGTTTTTT.

The rearrangement joins TRBV5-8 to TRBJ1-2, with 9 bases that match TRBD1. Unmatched junction bases numbered 4, after V lost 0 bases and J lost 4 bases. The CDR3 extends over 15 amino acids. Germline V gives CDR1 SGHTS, CDR2 YDEGEE. As DNA, the CDR3 is TGTGCCAGCAGCTTGGGGACAGGGGTCCTCTATGGCTACACCTTC. Residues: CASSLGTGVLYGYTF.

The V and J genes are TRBV19 and TRBJ1-1; D gene ambiguous. This CDR3 is 12 amino acids long. Germline V lookup: CDR1 LNHDA, CDR2 SQIVND (reference sequence). V was trimmed by 3 bases and J by 8 bases, leaving 10 bases between them. The CDR3 here is CASSMNGIEAFF. The DNA for the CDR3 is TGTGCCAGTAGTATGAACGGAATAGAAGCTTTCTTT.

The V gene is TRBV5-1, the J gene TRBJ1-2; no definite D call. The CDR3 runs 15 residues. The V gene lost 1 base and the J gene lost 6 bases, with 16 bases spanning the gap. CDR1 is SGHRS and CDR2 is YFSETQ in the germline V gene. CDR3 residues: CASSLLRMSVDGYTF. The CDR3 nucleotides are TGCGCCAGCAGCTTGCTCCGAATGTCGGTCGATGGCTACACCTTC.

This chain uses TRBV18 with TRBJ2-7; 8 bases are a match to TRBD1. CDR1 KGHSH and CDR2 LQKENI come from the germline V gene. There are 14 residues in the CDR3. V shed 5 bases, J shed 1 base, and the junction held 4 bases outside the gene matches. The DNA for the CDR3 is TGTGCCAGCTCAAGGGACAGGTCATCCTACGAGCAGTACTTC. This sequence encodes CASSRDRSSYEQYF.

V usage is TRBV6-5 and J usage is TRBJ2-1, with 13 bases aligning to TRBD2. Trimming removed 2 bases from V and 5 bases from J; junction bases left unmatched: 3. The germline gives CDR1 MNHEY, CDR2 SVGAGI. This CDR3 is built from 16 residues. CDR3 region: CASSYTGTSGDNEQFF. The CDR3 bases are TGTGCCAGCAGTTACACCGGGACTAGCGGGGACAATGAGCAGTTCTTC.